The present entry profiles one T cell receptor (beta chain) with its context. Samples came from healthy bone marrow donors. This sample stems from a study of cytomegalovirus exposure and HLA in healthy donors. About the research overall: One earlier analysis, a look at 180 million or so T cells, found some 100 million unique TCR beta sequences.

Both 60 Vbeta primers and 13 Jbeta primers went into the PCR. Sequencing used immunoSEQ multiplex PCR; TCRdb keeps in-frame clones, though not all of them. The sample consists of roughly 100,000 clones, roughly four fifths of them appearing once. This CDR3 is built from 15 residues. Unmatched junction bases numbered 7, after V lost 3 bases and J lost 2 bases. The V gene's germline CDR1 is SGHRS and CDR2 YFSETQ. The chain links TRBV5-1 to TRBJ1-1; TRBD1 matches at 7 bases. This TCR derives from a man between 35 and 55 years old in good health and CMV-seropositive. Sequencing was carried out using PBMCs. CDR3 sequence (DNA): TGCGCCAGCAGCTGGGGCCCAGGGGGAAACACTGAAGCTTTCTTT. As protein: CASSWGPGGNTEAFF.